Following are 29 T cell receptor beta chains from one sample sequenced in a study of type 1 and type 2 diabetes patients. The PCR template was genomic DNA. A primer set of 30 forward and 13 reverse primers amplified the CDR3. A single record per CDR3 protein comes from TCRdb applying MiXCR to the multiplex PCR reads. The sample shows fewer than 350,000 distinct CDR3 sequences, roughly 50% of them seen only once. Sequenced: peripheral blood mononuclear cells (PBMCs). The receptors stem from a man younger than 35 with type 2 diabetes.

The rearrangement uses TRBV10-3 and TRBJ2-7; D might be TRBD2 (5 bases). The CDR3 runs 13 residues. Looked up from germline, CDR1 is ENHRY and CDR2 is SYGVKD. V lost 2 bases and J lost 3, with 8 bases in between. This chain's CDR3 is CAISERAGYEQYF. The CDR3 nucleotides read TGTGCCATCAGTGAGCGGGCGGGCTACGAGCAGTACTTC.

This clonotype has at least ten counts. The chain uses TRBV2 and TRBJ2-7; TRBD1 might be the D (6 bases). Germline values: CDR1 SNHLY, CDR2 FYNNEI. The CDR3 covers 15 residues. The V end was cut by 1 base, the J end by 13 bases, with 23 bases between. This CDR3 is CASSEGTERYEQPYF. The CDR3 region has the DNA TGTGCCAGCAGTGAAGGGACAGAAAGATACGAGCAGCCCTACTTC.

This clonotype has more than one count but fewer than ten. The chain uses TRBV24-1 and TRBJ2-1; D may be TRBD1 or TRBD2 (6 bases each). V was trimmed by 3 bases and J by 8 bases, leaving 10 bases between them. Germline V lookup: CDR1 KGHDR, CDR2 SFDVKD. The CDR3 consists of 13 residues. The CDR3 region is CATSDGGLDEQFF. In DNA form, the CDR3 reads TGTGCCACCAGTGATGGGGGGCTTGATGAGCAGTTCTTC.

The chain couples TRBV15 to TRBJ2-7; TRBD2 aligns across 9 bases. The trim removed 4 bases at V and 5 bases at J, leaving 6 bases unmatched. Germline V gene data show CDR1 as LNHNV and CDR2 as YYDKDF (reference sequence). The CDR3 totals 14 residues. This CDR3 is CATSIGLANNEQYF. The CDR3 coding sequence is TGTGCCACCAGCATAGGACTAGCGAACAACGAGCAGTACTTC.

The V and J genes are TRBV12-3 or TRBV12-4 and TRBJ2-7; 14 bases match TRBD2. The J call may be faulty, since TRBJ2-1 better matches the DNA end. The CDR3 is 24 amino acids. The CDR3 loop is CASSLAPRTPGLAGAGWVSNEQFF. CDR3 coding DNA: TGTGCCAGCAGTTTAGCCCCGCGGACTCCGGGACTAGCGGGAGCGGGTTGGGTCAGTAATGAGCAGTTCTTC.

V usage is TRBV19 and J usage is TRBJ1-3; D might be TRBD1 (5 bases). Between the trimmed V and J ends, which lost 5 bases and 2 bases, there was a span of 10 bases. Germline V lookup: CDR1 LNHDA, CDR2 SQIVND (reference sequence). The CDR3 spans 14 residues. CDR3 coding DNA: TGTGCCAGTAGTGTGACAGAAACTGGAAACACCATATATTTT. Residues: CASSVTETGNTIYF.

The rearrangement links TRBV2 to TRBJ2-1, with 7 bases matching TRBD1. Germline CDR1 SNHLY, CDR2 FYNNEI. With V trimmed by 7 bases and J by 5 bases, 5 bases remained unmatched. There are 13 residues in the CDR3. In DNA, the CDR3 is TGTGCCAGCATGAAGGGGGCAAACAATGAGCAGTTCTTC. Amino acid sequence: CASMKGANNEQFF.

CDR3 in DNA: TGCGCCAGCAGCCAAGATATGGGTAGTTATGGCTACACCTTC. Translation: CASSQDMGSYGYTF. The chain joins TRBV4-1 to TRBJ1-2; D is undetermined. CDR1 and CDR2 (germline): MGHRA, YSYEKL. The CDR3 has 14 residues. Trimming removed 0 bases from V and 5 bases from J, with 10 bases in between.

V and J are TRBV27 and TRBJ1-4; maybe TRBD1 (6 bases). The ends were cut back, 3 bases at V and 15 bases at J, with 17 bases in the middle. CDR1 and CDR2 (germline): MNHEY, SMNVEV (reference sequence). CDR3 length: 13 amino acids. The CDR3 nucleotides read TGTGCCAGCAGTTTTACTGAAGGACAGTCGTTGTTTTTT. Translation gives CASSFTEGQSLFF.

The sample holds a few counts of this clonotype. CDR3 DNA sequence: TGTGCCAGCAGCTTCAAGCGGGAGGGTGAAAAACTGTTTTTT. It encodes CASSFKREGEKLFF. This chain joins TRBV7-8 and TRBJ1-4; unclear D gene. V shed 3 bases and J shed 7 bases, with 12 bases lying between them. The CDR3 has 14 amino acids. Germline assignment: CDR1 SGHVS and CDR2 FQNEAQ. The variable domain in full, with the rest retrieved from reference TRBV7-8 and TRBJ1-4, is GAGVSQSPRYKVAKRGQDVALRCDPISGHVSLFWYQQALGQGPEFLTYFQNEAQLDKSGLPSDRFFAERPEGSVSTLKIQRTQQEDSAVYLCASSFKREGEKLFFGSGTQLSVL.

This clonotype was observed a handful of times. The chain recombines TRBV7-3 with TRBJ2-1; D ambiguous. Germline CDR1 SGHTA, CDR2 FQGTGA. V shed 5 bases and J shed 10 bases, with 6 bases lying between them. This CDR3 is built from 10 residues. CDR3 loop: CASSEREQFF. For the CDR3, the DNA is TGTGCCAGCAGCGAACGAGAGCAGTTCTTC.

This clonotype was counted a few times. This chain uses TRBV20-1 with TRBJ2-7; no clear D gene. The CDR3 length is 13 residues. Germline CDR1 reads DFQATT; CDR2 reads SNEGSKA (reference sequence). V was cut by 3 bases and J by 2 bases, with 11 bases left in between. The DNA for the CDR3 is TGCAGTGCTAGGTCGCCCCCTACCTACGAGCAGTACTTC. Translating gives CSARSPPTYEQYF.

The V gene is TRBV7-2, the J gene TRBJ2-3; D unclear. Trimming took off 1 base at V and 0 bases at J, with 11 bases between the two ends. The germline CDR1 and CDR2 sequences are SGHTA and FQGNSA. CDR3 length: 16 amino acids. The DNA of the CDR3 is TGTGCCAGCAGCTTAGATCGGTCCACCAGCACAGATACGCAGTATTTT. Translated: CASSLDRSTSTDTQYF.

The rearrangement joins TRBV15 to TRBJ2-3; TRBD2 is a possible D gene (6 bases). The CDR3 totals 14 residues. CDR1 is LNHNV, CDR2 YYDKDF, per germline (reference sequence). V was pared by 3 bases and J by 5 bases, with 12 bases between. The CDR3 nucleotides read TGTGCCACCAGCAGTGAATCTAGCGTAGATACGCAGTATTTT. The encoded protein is CATSSESSVDTQYF.

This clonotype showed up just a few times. In DNA form, the CDR3 reads TGTGCCAGTCAAGACAGGGGTAACATGAACACTGAAGCTTTCTTT. Protein sequence: CASQDRGNMNTEAFF. The J gene is TRBJ1-1, the V gene TRBV19; 8 bases are shared with TRBD1. V trimming: 8 bases; J trimming: 0 bases; junction bases outside the gene matches: 8. The CDR3 loop spans 15 amino acids. Germline loops: CDR1 LNHDA, CDR2 SQIVND (reference sequence).

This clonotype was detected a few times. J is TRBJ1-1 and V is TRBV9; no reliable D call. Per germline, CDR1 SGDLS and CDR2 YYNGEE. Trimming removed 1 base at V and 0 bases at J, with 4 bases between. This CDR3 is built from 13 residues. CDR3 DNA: TGTGCCAGCAGCGTAAGGGTGAACACTGAAGCTTTCTTT. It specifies CASSVRVNTEAFF.

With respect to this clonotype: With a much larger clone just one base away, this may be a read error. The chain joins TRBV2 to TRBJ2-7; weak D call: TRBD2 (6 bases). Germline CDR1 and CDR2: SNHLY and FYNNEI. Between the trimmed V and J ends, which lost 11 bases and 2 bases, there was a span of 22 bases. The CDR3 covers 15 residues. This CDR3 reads CACKPRDGPAYEQYF. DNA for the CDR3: TGTGCCTGCAAACCGCGGGACGGGCCAGCCTACGAGCAGTACTTC.

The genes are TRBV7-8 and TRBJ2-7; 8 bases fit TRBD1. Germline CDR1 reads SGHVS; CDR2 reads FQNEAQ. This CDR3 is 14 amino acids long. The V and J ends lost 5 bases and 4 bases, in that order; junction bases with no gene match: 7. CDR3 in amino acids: CASSLRTGSYEQYF. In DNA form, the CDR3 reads TGTGCCAGCAGCCTGCGGACAGGGTCTTACGAGCAGTACTTC.

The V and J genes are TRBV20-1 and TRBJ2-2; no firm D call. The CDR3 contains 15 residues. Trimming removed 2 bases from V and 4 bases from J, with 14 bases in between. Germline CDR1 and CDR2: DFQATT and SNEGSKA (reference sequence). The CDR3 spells CSARYRTWGTGELFF. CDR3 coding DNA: TGCAGTGCTAGATACCGAACATGGGGCACCGGGGAGCTGTTTTTT.

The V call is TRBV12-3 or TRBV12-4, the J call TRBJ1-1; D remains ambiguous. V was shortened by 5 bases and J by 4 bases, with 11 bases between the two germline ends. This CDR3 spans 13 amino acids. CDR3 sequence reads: CASSPVVGTEAFF. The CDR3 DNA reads TGTGCCAGCAGTCCGGTTGTGGGCACTGAAGCTTTCTTT.

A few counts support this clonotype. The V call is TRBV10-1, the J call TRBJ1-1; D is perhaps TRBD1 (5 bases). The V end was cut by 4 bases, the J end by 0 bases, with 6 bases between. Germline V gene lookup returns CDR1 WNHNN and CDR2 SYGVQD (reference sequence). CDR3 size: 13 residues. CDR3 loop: CASSADMNTEAFF. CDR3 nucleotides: TGCGCCAGCAGTGCGGACATGAACACTGAAGCTTTCTTT.

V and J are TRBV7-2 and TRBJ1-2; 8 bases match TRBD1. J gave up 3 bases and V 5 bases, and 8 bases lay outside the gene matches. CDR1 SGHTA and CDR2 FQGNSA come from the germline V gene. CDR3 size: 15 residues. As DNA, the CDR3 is TGTGCCAGCAGCCCCGTAGGACAGGGTGACTATGGCTACACCTTC. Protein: CASSPVGQGDYGYTF.

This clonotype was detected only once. The CDR3 reads CASSLVQYNEQFF. The CDR3 region has the DNA TGTGCCAGCAGCCTAGTACAGTACAATGAGCAGTTCTTC. The chain combines TRBV7-2 with TRBJ2-1, with D unresolved. The CDR3 covers 13 residues. The V and J ends lost 5 bases and 4 bases respectively, with 9 bases between them. Germline-derived CDR1 and CDR2 are SGHTA and FQGNSA. Full variable domain (outside the CDR3, taken from reference TRBV7-2 and TRBJ2-1): GAGVSQSPSNKVTEKGKDVELRCDPISGHTALYWYRQSLGQGLEFLIYFQGNSAPDKSGLPSDRFSAERTGGSVSTLTIQRTQQEDSAVYLCASSLVQYNEQFFGPGTRLTVL.

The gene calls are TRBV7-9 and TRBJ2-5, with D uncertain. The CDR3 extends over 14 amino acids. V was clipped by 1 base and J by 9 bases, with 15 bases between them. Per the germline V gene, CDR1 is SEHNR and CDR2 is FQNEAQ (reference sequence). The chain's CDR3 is CASSLGESSGAQYF. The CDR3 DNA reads TGTGCCAGCAGCTTAGGGGAATCGTCTGGGGCCCAGTACTTC.

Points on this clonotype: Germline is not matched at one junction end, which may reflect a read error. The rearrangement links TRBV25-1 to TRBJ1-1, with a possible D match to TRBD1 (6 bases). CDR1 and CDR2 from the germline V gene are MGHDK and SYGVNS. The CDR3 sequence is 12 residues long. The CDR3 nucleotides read TGCGCCAGCAGCCACACAGGGTCTGAAGCTTTCTTT. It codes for CASSHTGSEAFF.

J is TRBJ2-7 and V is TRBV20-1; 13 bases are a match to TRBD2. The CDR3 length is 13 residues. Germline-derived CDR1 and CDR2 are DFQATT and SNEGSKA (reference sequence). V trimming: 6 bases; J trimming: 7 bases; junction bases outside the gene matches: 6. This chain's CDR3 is CSAGLAGVREQYF. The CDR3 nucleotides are TGCAGTGCCGGACTAGCGGGAGTCCGGGAGCAGTACTTC.

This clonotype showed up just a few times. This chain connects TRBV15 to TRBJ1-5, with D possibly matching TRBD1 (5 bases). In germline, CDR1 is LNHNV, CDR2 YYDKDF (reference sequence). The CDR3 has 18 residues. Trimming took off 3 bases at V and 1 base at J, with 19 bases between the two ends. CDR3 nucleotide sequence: TGTGCCACCAGCAGGGACCGGGGTCCATCAGGGAGCAATCAGCCCCAGCATTTT. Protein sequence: CATSRDRGPSGSNQPQHF.

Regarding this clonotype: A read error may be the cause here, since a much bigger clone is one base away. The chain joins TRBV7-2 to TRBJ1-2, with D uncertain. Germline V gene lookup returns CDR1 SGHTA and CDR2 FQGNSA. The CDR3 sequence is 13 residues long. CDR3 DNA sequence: TGTGCCAGCAGCTTACCGCTACAACATGGCCACACCTTC. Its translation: CASSLPLQHGHTF.

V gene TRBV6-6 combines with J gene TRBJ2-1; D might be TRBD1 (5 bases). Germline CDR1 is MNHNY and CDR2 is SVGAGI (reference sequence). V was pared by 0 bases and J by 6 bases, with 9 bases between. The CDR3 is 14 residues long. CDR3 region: CASSYSTQGNEQFF. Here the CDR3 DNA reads TGTGCCAGCAGTTACTCAACCCAGGGCAATGAGCAGTTCTTC.